A single T cell receptor (beta chain) is shown here with its context. This entry belongs to a study of blood T cell repertoires in COVID-19. About the research overall: Acute and convalescent COVID-19 specimens originated in the United States, Italy and Spain.

Original data processing: Amplified reference gene primers provided the basis for estimating nucleated cell counts. Repertoires were generated with immunoSEQ multiplex PCR, while TCRdb's copy carries only in-frame clones and drops some. That table gives V, J and clone size, and the DNA gave D and trimming. The table records about 78,000 clones, about nine tenths of them present only once. Germline assignment: CDR1 LGHNA and CDR2 YSLEER. This CDR3 has 13 amino acids. Trimming left V 1 base short and J 3 bases short, with 7 bases between. The sequence was obtained from an older woman with acute or convalescent COVID-19. The chain combines TRBV4-3 with TRBJ2-7; D gene unclear. Input material: peripheral blood. The CDR3 region has the DNA TGCGCCAGCAGCCAAGGTACTAACTACGAGCAGTACTTC. This encodes CASSQGTNYEQYF.